This entry concerns a single TCR beta chain. The antigen is not known. This PCR relied on a set of 60 Vbeta primers and 13 Jbeta primers. The authors' processing: An analysis performed later counted 73 million or so unique TCR beta chains (roughly 9.9 million of them shared). The table came from immunoSEQ multiplex PCR; TCRdb's copy has only in-frame clones and leaves some out. That table supplies the V and J calls and clone size; D and trimming were determined from the DNA. The sample has over 90,000 clones, more than 70% seen once; the top ten hold around 20%. These data are taken from a study of cytomegalovirus exposure and HLA in healthy donors. Study findings and constraints: HLA alleles showed associations with 15,000 to 20,000 TCR beta sequences in a later analysis, at a 0.05 false discovery rate.

Between the trimmed V and J ends, which lost 0 bases and 2 bases, there was a span of 11 bases. The CDR3 extends over 16 amino acids. Germline CDR1 MNHNS, CDR2 SASEGT. The clonotype comes from a woman aged 60-75 years in good health and CMV-seropositive. The V and J genes are TRBV6-1 and TRBJ1-5; the D gene is possibly TRBD1 (5 bases). The sequenced sample consisted of PBMCs. In nucleotides, the CDR3 is TGTGCCAGCAGTGAAGCGGGGGGACGACGCAATCAGCCCCAGCATTTT. Its protein is CASSEAGGRRNQPQHF.